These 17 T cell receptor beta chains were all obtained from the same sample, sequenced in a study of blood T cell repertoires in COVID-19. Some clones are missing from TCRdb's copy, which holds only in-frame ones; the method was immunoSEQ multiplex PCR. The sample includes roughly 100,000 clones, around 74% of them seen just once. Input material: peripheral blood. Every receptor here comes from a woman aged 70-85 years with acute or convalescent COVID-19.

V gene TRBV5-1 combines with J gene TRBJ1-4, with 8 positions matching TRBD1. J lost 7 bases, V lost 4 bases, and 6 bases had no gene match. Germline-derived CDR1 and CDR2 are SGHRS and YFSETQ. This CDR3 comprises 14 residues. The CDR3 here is CASSQTGAAEKLFF. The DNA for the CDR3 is TGCGCCAGCAGCCAGACAGGGGCGGCTGAAAAACTGTTTTTT.

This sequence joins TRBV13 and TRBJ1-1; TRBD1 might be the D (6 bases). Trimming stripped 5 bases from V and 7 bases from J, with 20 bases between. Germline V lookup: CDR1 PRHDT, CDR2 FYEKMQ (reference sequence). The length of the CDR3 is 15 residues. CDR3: CASSQPDRSIFEAFF. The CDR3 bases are TGTGCCAGCAGCCAACCCGACAGGTCGATATTTGAAGCTTTCTTT.

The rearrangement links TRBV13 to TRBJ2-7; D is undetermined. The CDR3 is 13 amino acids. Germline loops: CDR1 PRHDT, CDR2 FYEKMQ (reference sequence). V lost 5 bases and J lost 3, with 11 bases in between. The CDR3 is CASSPPESYEQYF. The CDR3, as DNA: TGTGCCAGCAGCCCCCCGGAGAGCTACGAGCAGTACTTC.

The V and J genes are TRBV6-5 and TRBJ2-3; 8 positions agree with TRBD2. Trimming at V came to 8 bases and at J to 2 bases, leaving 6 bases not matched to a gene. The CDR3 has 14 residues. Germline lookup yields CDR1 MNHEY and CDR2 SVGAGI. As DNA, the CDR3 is TGTGCCAGCCGTCCGGGGGGGCCCACAGATACGCAGTATTTT. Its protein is CASRPGGPTDTQYF.

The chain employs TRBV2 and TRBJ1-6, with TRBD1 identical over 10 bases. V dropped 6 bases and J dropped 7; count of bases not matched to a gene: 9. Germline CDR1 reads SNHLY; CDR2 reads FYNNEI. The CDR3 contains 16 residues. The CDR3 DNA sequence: TGTGCCAGCAGCGGACAGGGGGGGTCGAAGAATTCACCCCTCCACTTT. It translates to CASSGQGGSKNSPLHF. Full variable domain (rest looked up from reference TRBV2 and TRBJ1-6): EPEVTQTPSHQVTQMGQEVILRCVPISNHLYFYWYRQILGQKVEFLVSFYNNEISEKSEIFDDQFSVERPDGSNFTLKIRSTKLEDSAMYFCASSGQGGSKNSPLHFGNGTRLTVT.

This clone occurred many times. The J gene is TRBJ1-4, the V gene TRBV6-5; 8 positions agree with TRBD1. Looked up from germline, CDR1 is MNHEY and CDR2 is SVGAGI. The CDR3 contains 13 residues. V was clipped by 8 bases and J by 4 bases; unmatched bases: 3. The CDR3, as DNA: TGTGCCAGCGGGACAGGCCTTAATGAAAAACTGTTTTTT. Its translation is CASGTGLNEKLFF.

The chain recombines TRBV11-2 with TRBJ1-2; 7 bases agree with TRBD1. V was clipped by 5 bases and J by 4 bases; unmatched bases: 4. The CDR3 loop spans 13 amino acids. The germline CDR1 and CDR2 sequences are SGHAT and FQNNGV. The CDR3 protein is CASSQGQFYGYTF. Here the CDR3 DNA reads TGTGCCAGCAGCCAGGGACAGTTCTATGGCTACACCTTC.

CDR3 protein: CAWSSGGAGEAFF. The CDR3 DNA follows: TGTGCCTGGAGTTCCGGGGGAGCGGGTGAAGCTTTCTTT. The chain links TRBV30 to TRBJ1-1, with D tentatively TRBD1 (5 bases). V was cut by 2 bases and J by 7 bases, with 14 bases left in between. The CDR3 runs 13 residues. Germline assignment: CDR1 GTSNPN and CDR2 SVGIG (reference sequence).

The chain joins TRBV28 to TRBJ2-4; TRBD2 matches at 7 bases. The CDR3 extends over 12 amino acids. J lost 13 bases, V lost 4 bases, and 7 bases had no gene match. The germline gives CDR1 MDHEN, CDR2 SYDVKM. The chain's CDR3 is CASSSTTSSQYF. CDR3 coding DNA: TGTGCCAGCAGTTCTACGACTAGCTCCCAGTACTTC.

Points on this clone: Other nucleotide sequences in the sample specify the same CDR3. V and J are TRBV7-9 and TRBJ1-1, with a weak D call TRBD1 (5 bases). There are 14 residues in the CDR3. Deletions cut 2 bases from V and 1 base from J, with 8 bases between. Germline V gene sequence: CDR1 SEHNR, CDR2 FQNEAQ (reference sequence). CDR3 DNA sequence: TGTGCCAGCAGCTTAACAGGAACGAACACTGAAGCTTTCTTT. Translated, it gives CASSLTGTNTEAFF.

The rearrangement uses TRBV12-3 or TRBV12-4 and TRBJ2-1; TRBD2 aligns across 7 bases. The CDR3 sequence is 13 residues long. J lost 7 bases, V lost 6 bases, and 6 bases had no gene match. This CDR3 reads CASSRAGQNEQFF. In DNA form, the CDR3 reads TGTGCCAGCAGCCGAGCGGGGCAAAATGAGCAGTTCTTC.

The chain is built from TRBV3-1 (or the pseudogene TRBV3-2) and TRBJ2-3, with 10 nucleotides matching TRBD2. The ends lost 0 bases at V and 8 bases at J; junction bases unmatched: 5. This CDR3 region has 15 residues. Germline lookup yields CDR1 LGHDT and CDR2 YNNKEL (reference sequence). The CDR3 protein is CASSQEAGGPATQYF. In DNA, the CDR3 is TGTGCCAGCAGCCAAGAAGCGGGGGGGCCCGCTACGCAGTATTTT.

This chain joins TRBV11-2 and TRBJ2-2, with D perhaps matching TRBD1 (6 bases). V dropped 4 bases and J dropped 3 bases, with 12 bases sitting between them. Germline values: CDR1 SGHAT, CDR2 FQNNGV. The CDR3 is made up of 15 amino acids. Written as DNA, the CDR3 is TGTGCCAGCAGCTGGAACACAGGGTACACCGGGGAGCTGTTTTTT. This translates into CASSWNTGYTGELFF.

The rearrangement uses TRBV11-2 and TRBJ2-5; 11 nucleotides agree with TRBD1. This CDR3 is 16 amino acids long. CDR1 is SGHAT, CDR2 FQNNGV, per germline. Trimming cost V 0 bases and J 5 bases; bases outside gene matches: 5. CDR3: CASSLDGQGATETQYF. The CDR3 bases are TGTGCCAGCAGCTTAGATGGACAGGGGGCGACGGAGACCCAGTACTTC.

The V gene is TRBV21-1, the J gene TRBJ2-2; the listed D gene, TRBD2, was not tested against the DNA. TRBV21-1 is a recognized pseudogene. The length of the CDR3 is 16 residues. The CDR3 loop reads CASSELGGVNTGELFF. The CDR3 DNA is TGTGCCAGCAGCGAGCTCGGGGGGGTAAACACCGGGGAGCTGTTTTTT.

CDR3 sequence (DNA): TGCGCCAGCAGCTCGGGGACAGGAGAGAACACTGAAGCTTTCTTT. It translates to CASSSGTGENTEAFF. The rearrangement links TRBV5-1 to TRBJ1-1; 8 bases match TRBD1. Germline CDR1 is SGHRS and CDR2 is YFSETQ. The ends lost 3 bases at V and 1 base at J; junction bases unmatched: 5. The CDR3 extends over 15 amino acids. The entire variable domain, with the rest obtained from reference TRBV5-1 and TRBJ1-1, is as follows: KAGVTQTPRYLIKTRGQQVTLSCSPISGHRSVSWYQQTPGQGLQFLFEYFSETQRNKGNFPGRFSGRQFSNSRSEMNVSTLELGDSALYLCASSSGTGENTEAFFGQGTRLTVV.

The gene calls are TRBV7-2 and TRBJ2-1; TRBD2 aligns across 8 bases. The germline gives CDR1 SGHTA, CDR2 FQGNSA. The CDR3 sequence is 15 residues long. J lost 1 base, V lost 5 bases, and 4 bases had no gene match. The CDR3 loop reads CASSPREGSYNEQFF. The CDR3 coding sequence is TGTGCCAGCAGCCCCCGGGAGGGGTCCTACAATGAGCAGTTCTTC.